This TCR beta chain was documented in a study of T cell clones after liver transplantation. Study-wide background: Post-transplant blood was tracked for graft-donor-reactive T cell clones identified in a pre-transplant mixed lymphocyte reaction.

With regard to this clone: The target antigen is unknown.

Thawed unstimulated PBMCs were FACS-sorted by CD3, CD4 and CD8 into two populations. The CDR3 is 16 amino acids. With 3 bases removed from V and 4 bases from J, the gap between germline ends came to 15 bases. CDR1 MDHEN and CDR2 SYDVKM come from the germline V gene. Profiled with immunoSEQ multiplex PCR; TCRdb holds only in-frame clones, not every one. The repertoire consists of 45,000 to 60,000 clones, with less than 90% occurring once and the leading ten covering around an eighth. General observations from the study: Low donor cell numbers restricted donor-reactive repertoire measurement in two subjects.

This clonotype was obtained from a human patient who received a liver transplant. A subset of T cells may come from the graft donor. The chain links TRBV28 to TRBJ2-2; a weak D match, TRBD1 (6 bases). Specimen: CD8+ T cells from blood, collected 12 months after liver transplant. Written as DNA, the CDR3 is TGTGCCAGCAGTTTTGAGACAGGATCAGGCACCGGGGAGCTGTTTTTT. Its translation is CASSFETGSGTGELFF.